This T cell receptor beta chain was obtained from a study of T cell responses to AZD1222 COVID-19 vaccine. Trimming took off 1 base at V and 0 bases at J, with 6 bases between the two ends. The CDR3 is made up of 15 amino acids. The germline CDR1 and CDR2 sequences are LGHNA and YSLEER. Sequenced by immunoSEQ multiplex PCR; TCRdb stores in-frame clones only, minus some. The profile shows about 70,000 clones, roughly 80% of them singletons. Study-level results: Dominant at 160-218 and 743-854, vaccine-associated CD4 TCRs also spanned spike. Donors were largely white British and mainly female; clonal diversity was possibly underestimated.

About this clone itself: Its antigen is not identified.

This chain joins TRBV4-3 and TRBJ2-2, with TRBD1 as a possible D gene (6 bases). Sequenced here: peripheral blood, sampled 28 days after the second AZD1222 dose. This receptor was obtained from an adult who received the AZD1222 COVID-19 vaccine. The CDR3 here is CASSQGTANTGELFF. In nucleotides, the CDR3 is TGCGCCAGCAGCCAAGGGACAGCGAACACCGGGGAGCTGTTTTTT.